In this sample, the clone carrying this T cell receptor beta chain turned up a few times. The antigen is not known. MiXCR, run by TCRdb on the RT-PCR reads, gives a single entry per CDR3 protein. The table lists 550,000 to 650,000 distinct CDR3 sequences, roughly 12% of them singletons. This sample was taken from a study of response to subunit inactivated influenza vaccine. Findings and caveats of the study: Authors suggested few new T cells are recruited by each seasonal influenza vaccination.

The CDR3 is 13 residues long. Trimming left V 5 bases short and J 3 bases short, with 9 bases between. The specimen was PBMCs from blood, collected on the day of vaccination. The rearrangement uses TRBV12-3 or TRBV12-4 and TRBJ2-3; D gene ambiguous. This TCR was recovered from a man in his forties or fifties who received an inactivated influenza vaccine. The CDR3 loop is CASSLKQTDTQYF. As DNA, the CDR3 is TGTGCCAGCAGTCTCAAGCAGACAGATACGCAGTATTTT.